This is a list of T cell receptor beta chains from one sample in a study of T cell responses to AZD1222 COVID-19 vaccine. Assay used: immunoSEQ multiplex PCR; TCRdb lists only in-frame clones, some missing. The sample has about 110,000 clones; around 93% are singletons. The source was peripheral blood, collected on day 0 of AZD1222 vaccination. All receptors derive from an adult in good health. Each CDR3 is given with its conserved first and last residue. Fields, in order: CDR3 protein, CDR3 DNA, D gene, V gene, J gene, clone size. A D gene is named only where the DNA matches it firmly. A clone size is listed for some rows: how often the clone was seen (once, few, many), or a class if it is expanded.

CASSHRDRVNYGYTF	TGCGCCAGCAGCCACCGGGACAGGGTGAACTATGGCTACACCTTC	TRBD1	TRBV4-1	TRBJ1-2	.
CASSPRLAGGNNEQFF	TGTGCCAGCAGCCCAAGACTAGCGGGGGGGAATAATGAGCAGTTCTTC	TRBD2	TRBV9	TRBJ2-1	.
CASTFPGAGGNEQFF	TGTGCTAGCACCTTCCCCGGGGCAGGCGGGAATGAGCAGTTCTTC	.	TRBV7-7	TRBJ2-1	.
CASYEGRDGYTF	TGTGCCAGCTACGAGGGACGTGATGGCTACACCTTC	.	TRBV6-5	TRBJ1-2	.
CASSGGQGLYEQYF	TGTGCCAGCAGCGGAGGACAGGGGCTCTACGAGCAGTACTTC	TRBD1	TRBV3-1/TRBV3-2	TRBJ2-7	.
CASTLLGATGELFF	TGTGCCAGCACCCTGCTCGGGGCCACCGGGGAGCTGTTTTTT	.	TRBV13	TRBJ2-2	.
CASSHRGGTDTQYF	TGTGCCAGCAGCCACCGGGGCGGCACAGATACGCAGTATTTT	.	TRBV3-1/TRBV3-2	TRBJ2-3	.
CASSGQGAYGYTF	TGTGCCAGCAGTGGACAGGGGGCATATGGCTACACCTTC	TRBD1	TRBV12-3/TRBV12-4	TRBJ1-2	.
CASRLQGGVQFF	TGTGCCAGCAGACTACAGGGGGGGGTGCAGTTCTTC	.	TRBV27	TRBJ2-1	.
CASSSQGTTEAFF	TGTGCCAGCAGTTCACAGGGGACCACTGAAGCTTTCTTT	TRBD1	TRBV6-5	TRBJ1-1	few
CASSYSFRTYGYTF	TGTGCCAGCAGTTACTCTTTCCGCACCTATGGCTACACCTTC	.	TRBV6-5	TRBJ1-2	once
CASSLGGRAPRVIQPQHF	TGTGCCAGCAGCTTAGGGGGCAGGGCCCCAAGAGTGATTCAGCCCCAGCATTTT	.	TRBV7-8	TRBJ1-5	.
CASSPLNVNTEAFF	TGTGCCAGCTCACCGTTGAATGTGAACACTGAAGCTTTCTTT	.	TRBV18	TRBJ1-1	.
CASSLYPPQRTSGNTIYF	TGCGCCAGCAGCTTATACCCCCCACAGAGAACCTCTGGAAACACCATATATTTT	.	TRBV5-1	TRBJ1-3	.
CAWRRWNEQFF	TGTGCCTGGAGGCGATGGAATGAGCAGTTCTTC	.	TRBV30	TRBJ2-1	few
CASSLGSFRHNEQFF	TGCGCCAGCAGCTTGGGCTCTTTCCGGCACAATGAGCAGTTCTTC	.	TRBV5-1	TRBJ2-1	.
CASKGKGTEAFF	TGTGCCAGCAAGGGGAAAGGGACTGAAGCTTTCTTT	.	TRBV7-9	TRBJ1-1	once
CASRPLGQPGNTIYF	TGTGCCAGCCGACCTCTTGGACAGCCTGGAAACACCATATATTTT	.	TRBV27	TRBJ1-3	.
CASSRTPLSEQYF	TGTGCCAGCAGTCGGACCCCTTTATCCGAGCAGTACTTC	.	TRBV27	TRBJ2-7	.
CASIPGTSVYTQYF	TGTGCCAGCATCCCCGGGACTAGCGTATATACGCAGTATTTT	TRBD2	TRBV6-2/TRBV6-3	TRBJ2-3	.
CASSPQPNSNQPQHF	TGCGCCAGCAGCCCGCAGCCGAATAGCAATCAGCCCCAGCATTTT	.	TRBV4-1	TRBJ1-5	.
CASSDVGGYGYTF	TGTGCCAGCAGTGATGTAGGAGGCTATGGCTACACCTTC	.	TRBV6-1	TRBJ1-2	.
CASSYAGSLANEKLFF	TGTGCCAGCAGTTACGCAGGGAGCCTGGCTAATGAAAAACTGTTTTTT	.	TRBV6-5	TRBJ1-4	.
CASSSSFGYEQYF	TGCGCCAGCAGCTCGTCTTTTGGCTACGAGCAGTACTTC	.	TRBV5-1	TRBJ2-7	.
CSAKGYTF	TGCAGTGCTAAGGGCTACACCTTC	.	TRBV20-1	TRBJ1-2	.
CASSLAYGDLGSQPQHF	TGTGCCAGCAGCTTAGCATACGGGGACCTGGGAAGTCAGCCCCAGCATTTT	.	TRBV7-9	TRBJ1-5	.
CASSLGQDADTQYF	TGCGCCAGCAGCTTGGGGCAGGACGCAGATACGCAGTATTTT	.	TRBV5-1	TRBJ2-3	.
CASSQDRASGETQYF	TGCGCCAGCAGCCAAGATAGGGCTAGTGGTGAGACCCAGTACTTC	.	TRBV4-3	TRBJ2-5	.
CSADLGLGQEGLEGYTF	TGCAGCGCTGACTTGGGATTAGGGCAGGAAGGTCTAGAAGGCTACACCTTC	.	TRBV29-1	TRBJ1-2	.
CASGLSGGKLFF	TGTGCTAGTGGTTTGTCGGGCGGGAAACTGTTTTTT	.	TRBV12-5	TRBJ1-4	.
CASSVIGANTEAFF	TGCGCCAGCAGCGTTATAGGAGCGAACACTGAAGCTTTCTTT	.	TRBV5-1	TRBJ1-1	.
CASSPRLLGAGELFF	TGTGCCAGCTCACCGCGACTATTGGGGGCCGGGGAGCTGTTTTTT	.	TRBV18	TRBJ2-2	.
CASSSSGGVADTQYF	TGCGCCAGCAGCTCTAGCGGGGGGGTCGCAGATACGCAGTATTTT	TRBD2	TRBV5-1	TRBJ2-3	.
CAWSVRRTGELFF	TGTGCCTGGAGTGTAAGGCGGACCGGGGAGCTGTTTTTT	.	TRBV30	TRBJ2-2	.
CASSPSGANYGYTF	TGTGCCAGCAGCCCCTCGGGGGCCAACTATGGCTACACCTTC	.	TRBV7-9	TRBJ1-2	.
CASSYGELAYEQYF	TGTGCCAGCAGTTACGGGGAGCTCGCCTACGAGCAGTACTTC	.	TRBV6-5	TRBJ2-7	.
CASSSGWGYTF	TGTGCCAGCAGCTCCGGGTGGGGCTACACCTTC	.	TRBV5-6	TRBJ1-2	.
CASSLSGGVGAPLHF	TGTGCCAGCAGCTTATCGGGGGGTGTCGGGGCACCCCTCCACTTT	.	TRBV7-2	TRBJ1-6	.
CASSLGRSGNTIYF	TGTGCCAGCAGCTTAGGGAGATCTGGAAACACCATATATTTT	.	TRBV7-9	TRBJ1-3	.
CASSLLGGAGYGYTF	TGCGCCAGCAGCTTACTGGGGGGCGCAGGCTATGGCTACACCTTC	.	TRBV5-1	TRBJ1-2	few
CATSRGDRPHGYTF	TGTGCCACCAGCAGAGGAGATAGACCCCATGGCTACACCTTC	.	TRBV15	TRBJ1-2	.
CASSLTGGETQYF	TGTGCCAGCAGCTTGACAGGCGGAGAGACCCAGTACTTC	.	TRBV5-5	TRBJ2-5	.